This T cell receptor beta chain was captured by sequencing in a study of spatial heterogeneity in lung cancer. Study-level background: Detection consistently captured more beta-chain sequences than alpha-chain sequences. Study results and caveats: In blood, ubiquitous expanded tumor TCRs appeared more at resection than follow-up.

In its sample, this clonotype was seen a few times. The antigen is undetermined. J was trimmed by 0 bases and V by 5 bases; bases with no gene match: 2. Germline V gives CDR1 KGHDR, CDR2 SFDVKD. The CDR3 covers 14 residues. TCRdb reprocessed the 5' RACE reads with MiXCR, giving one entry per CDR3 protein. The table includes under 150,000 distinct CDR3 sequences, 10% to 14% detected once. Time point noted: blood at routine non-recurrence follow-up after resection. Whole RNA, isolated from tumor, nontumor lung or frozen PBMC, was sequenced without prior sorting. The receptor comes from a female donor with early-stage non-small cell lung cancer. Sequencing used PBMCs, obtained at follow-up. The chain has TRBV24-1 and TRBJ1-1; 7 nucleotides match TRBD1. The CDR3 DNA reads TGTGCCACCAGTGGGGGACAGATGAACACTGAAGCTTTCTTT. Its protein product is CATSGGQMNTEAFF.